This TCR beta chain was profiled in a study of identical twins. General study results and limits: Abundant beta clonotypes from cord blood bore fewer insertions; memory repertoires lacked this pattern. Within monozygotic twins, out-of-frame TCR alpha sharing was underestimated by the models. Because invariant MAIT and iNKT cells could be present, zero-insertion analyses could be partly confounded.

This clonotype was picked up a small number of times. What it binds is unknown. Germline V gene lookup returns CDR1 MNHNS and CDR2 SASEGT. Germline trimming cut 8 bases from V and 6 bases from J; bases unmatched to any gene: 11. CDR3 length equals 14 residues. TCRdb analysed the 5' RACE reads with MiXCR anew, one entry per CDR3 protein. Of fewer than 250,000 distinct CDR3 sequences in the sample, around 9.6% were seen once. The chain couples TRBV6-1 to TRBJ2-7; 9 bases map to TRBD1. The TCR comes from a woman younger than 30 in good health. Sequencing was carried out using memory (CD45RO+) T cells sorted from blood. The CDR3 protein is CASWKQGAQAEQYF. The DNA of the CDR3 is TGTGCCAGCTGGAAACAGGGGGCGCAGGCCGAGCAGTACTTC.